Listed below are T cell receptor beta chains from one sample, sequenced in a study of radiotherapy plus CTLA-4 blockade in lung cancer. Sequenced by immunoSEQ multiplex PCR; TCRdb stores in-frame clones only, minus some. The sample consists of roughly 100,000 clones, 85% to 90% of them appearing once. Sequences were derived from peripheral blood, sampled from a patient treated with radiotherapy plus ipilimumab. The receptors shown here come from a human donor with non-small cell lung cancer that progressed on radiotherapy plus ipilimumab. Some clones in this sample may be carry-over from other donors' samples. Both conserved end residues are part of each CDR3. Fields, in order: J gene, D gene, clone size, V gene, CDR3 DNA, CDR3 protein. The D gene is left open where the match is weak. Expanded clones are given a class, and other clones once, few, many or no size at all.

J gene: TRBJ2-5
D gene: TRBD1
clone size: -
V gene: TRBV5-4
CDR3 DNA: TGTGCCAGCAGCTTCACAGGGGCGATTGAGACCCAGTACTTC
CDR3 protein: CASSFTGAIETQYF

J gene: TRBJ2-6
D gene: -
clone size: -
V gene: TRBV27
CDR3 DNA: TGTGCCAGCCGCCTTACAGGGAGTGGGGCCAACGTCCTGACTTTC
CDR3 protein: CASRLTGSGANVLTF

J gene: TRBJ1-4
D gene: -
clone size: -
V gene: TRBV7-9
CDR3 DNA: TGTGCCAGCAGCCTAAAACAGAGGGATGAAAAACTGTTTTTT
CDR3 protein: CASSLKQRDEKLFF

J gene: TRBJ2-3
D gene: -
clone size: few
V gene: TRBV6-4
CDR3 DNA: TGTGCCAGCAGTGACGGGTCCGGGTTAGATACGCAGTATTTT
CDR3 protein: CASSDGSGLDTQYF

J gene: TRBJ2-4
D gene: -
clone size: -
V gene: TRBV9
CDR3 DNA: TGTGCCAGCAGCCCGGGGACCGTAGTAGACATTCAGTACTTC
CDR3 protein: CASSPGTVVDIQYF

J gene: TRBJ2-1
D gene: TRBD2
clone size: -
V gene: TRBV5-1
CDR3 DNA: TGCGCCAGCAGCACCCCGACTAGCGGGGGGGGCGTTGAGCAGTTCTTC
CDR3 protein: CASSTPTSGGGVEQFF

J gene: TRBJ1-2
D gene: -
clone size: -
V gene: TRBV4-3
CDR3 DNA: TGCGCCAGCAGCCAAGATGGGGGGGGGATTCACTATGGCTACACCTTC
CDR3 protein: CASSQDGGGIHYGYTF

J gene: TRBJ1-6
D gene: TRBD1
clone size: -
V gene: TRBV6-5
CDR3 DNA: TGTGCCAGCTCCGGACAGGTTAATTCACCCCTCCACTTT
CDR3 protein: CASSGQVNSPLHF

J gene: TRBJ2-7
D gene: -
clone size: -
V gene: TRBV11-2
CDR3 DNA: TGTGCCAGCAGTGCGCAGATCGGTGGCTACGAGCAGTACTTC
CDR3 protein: CASSAQIGGYEQYF

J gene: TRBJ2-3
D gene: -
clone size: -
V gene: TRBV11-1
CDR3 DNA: TGTGCCAGCAGCTTAAAACCTAGCACAGATACGCAGTATTTT
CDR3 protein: CASSLKPSTDTQYF

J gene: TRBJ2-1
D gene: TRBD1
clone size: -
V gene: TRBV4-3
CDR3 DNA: TGCGCCAGCAGCCCGTCGGGGACAGGGTACTTAGGTGAGCAGTTCTTC
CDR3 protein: CASSPSGTGYLGEQFF